The 30 T cell receptor beta chains given below trace back to one sample, sequenced in a study of cytomegalovirus exposure and HLA in healthy donors. The PCR ran on 60 Vbeta and 13 Jbeta primers. Sequencing used immunoSEQ multiplex PCR; TCRdb keeps in-frame clones, though not all of them. The sample has roughly 130,000 clones; roughly 63% are singletons. Sequenced material: PBMCs. These receptors all come from a man aged 25 to 45 in good health and CMV-seropositive.

This clone was detected only a few times. The rearrangement links TRBV4-2 to TRBJ2-1; the match to TRBD2 covers 7 bases. Per the germline V gene, CDR1 is LGHNA and CDR2 is YNFKEQ. Unmatched junction bases numbered 9, after V lost 3 bases and J lost 10 bases. The CDR3 sequence is 14 residues long. In nucleotides, the CDR3 is TGTGCCAGCAGCCAGGGGGGGAGCGCTGGGGAGCAGTTCTTC. Translated: CASSQGGSAGEQFF.

In its sample, this clone was seen a few times. V usage is TRBV23-1 and J usage is TRBJ1-4, with TRBD1 matching 8 bases. TRBV23-1 is known as an ORF, though its function is uncertain. This CDR3 spans 15 amino acids. Trimming removed 0 bases from V and 4 bases from J; junction bases left unmatched: 1. CDR3 sequence: CASSQSGQGNEKLFF. The CDR3 DNA follows: TGCGCCAGCAGTCAATCCGGACAGGGTAATGAAAAACTGTTTTTT.

This clone was picked up one time. V usage is TRBV5-4 and J usage is TRBJ2-1, with D possibly matching TRBD1 (6 bases). V gave up 5 bases and J gave up 1 base, with 13 bases separating them. The CDR3 loop spans 15 amino acids. Germline-derived CDR1 and CDR2 are SGHNT and YYREEE (reference sequence). The DNA of the CDR3 is TGTGCCAGCAGAAACCGGGACACATCCTACAATGAGCAGTTCTTC. It encodes CASRNRDTSYNEQFF. Supplemented by reference TRBV5-4 and TRBJ2-1, the full variable domain reads ETGVTQSPTHLIKTRGQQVTLRCSSQSGHNTVSWYQQALGQGPQFIFQYYREEENGRGNFPPRFSGLQFPNYSSELNVNALELDDSALYLCASRNRDTSYNEQFFGPGTRLTVL.

This clone was seen a few times. The chain links TRBV9 to TRBJ2-5; a weak D match, TRBD1 (5 bases). Germline CDR1 and CDR2: SGDLS and YYNGEE. This CDR3 has 14 residues. V was shortened by 6 bases and J by 2 bases, with 14 bases between the two germline ends. This CDR3 reads CASTTGWGQETQYF. The CDR3 region has the DNA TGTGCCAGCACCACAGGATGGGGTCAAGAGACCCAGTACTTC.

In its sample, this clone was seen once. The chain links TRBV5-1 to TRBJ2-4; 14 nucleotides line up with TRBD2. V was pared by 7 bases and J by 7 bases, with 4 bases of the junction left unmatched. Looked up from germline, CDR1 is SGHRS and CDR2 is YFSETQ. CDR3 length: 14 amino acids. This chain's CDR3 is CASGTSGSRNIQYF. In DNA, the CDR3 is TGCGCCAGCGGGACTAGCGGGAGTCGGAACATTCAGTACTTC.

The genes are TRBV27 and TRBJ1-4; D is ambiguous. Germline lookup yields CDR1 MNHEY and CDR2 SMNVEV (reference sequence). The CDR3 spans 14 residues. V lost 6 bases, J lost 3 bases, and 11 bases lay in between. Here the CDR3 DNA reads TGTGCCAGCAGCCCGGGAGTAGCTAATGAAAAACTGTTTTTT. Translation: CASSPGVANEKLFF. Full variable domain (outside the CDR3, taken from reference TRBV27 and TRBJ1-4): EAQVTQNPRYLITVTGKKLTVTCSQNMNHEYMSWYRQDPGLGLRQIYYSMNVEVTDKGDVPEGYKVSRKEKRNFPLILESPSPNQTSLYFCASSPGVANEKLFFGSGTQLSVL.

This clone was recorded once. The chain couples TRBV6-6 to TRBJ2-3; D is unclear. V shed 5 bases and J shed 0 bases, with 15 bases lying between them. The germline V gene encodes CDR1 MNHNY and CDR2 SVGAGI (reference sequence). The CDR3 runs 16 residues. As DNA, the CDR3 is TGTGCCAGCAGTAATCCAACCGTGACTAGCACAGATACGCAGTATTTT. It is translated as CASSNPTVTSTDTQYF.

The chain joins TRBV7-2 to TRBJ1-5; D gene unclear. The ends were cut back, 3 bases at V and 5 bases at J, with 5 bases in the middle. The CDR3 has 12 residues. The germline V gene encodes CDR1 SGHTA and CDR2 FQGNSA. The CDR3 DNA sequence: TGTGCCAGCAGCTTTTCAGATCAGCCCCAGCATTTT. Translated, it gives CASSFSDQPQHF.

This clone appeared a single time. The chain recombines TRBV19 with TRBJ1-2; the D is unclear. In germline, CDR1 is LNHDA, CDR2 SQIVND (reference sequence). The CDR3 contains 15 residues. Trimming stripped 2 bases from V and 3 bases from J, with 13 bases between. The CDR3 spells CASSIRLGEDYGYTF. The CDR3 DNA reads TGTGCCAGTAGTATAAGGCTCGGAGAGGACTATGGCTACACCTTC. The full variable domain, rest sourced from reference TRBV19 and TRBJ1-2, is DGGITQSPKYLFRKEGQNVTLSCEQNLNHDAMYWYRQDPGQGLRLIYYSQIVNDFQKGDIAEGYSVSREKKESFPLTVTSAQKNPTAFYLCASSIRLGEDYGYTFGSGTRLTVV.

J is TRBJ2-6 and V is TRBV5-4, with D unresolved. Deletions cut 9 bases from V and 0 bases from J, with 4 bases between. The V gene's germline CDR1 is SGHNT and CDR2 YYREEE (reference sequence). The CDR3 extends over 12 amino acids. The DNA for the CDR3 is TGTGCCACGAGCTCTGGGGCCAACGTCCTGACTTTC. This gives the protein CATSSGANVLTF.

The CDR3 is CASSEWTPPPQYF. The CDR3 DNA follows: TGTGCCAGCAGTGAATGGACTCCTCCGCCCCAGTACTTC. The chain has TRBV2 and TRBJ2-5; maybe TRBD2 (5 bases). V lost 2 bases, J lost 9 bases, and 13 bases lay in between. The CDR3 extends over 13 amino acids. The germline V gene has CDR1 SNHLY and CDR2 FYNNEI.

This clone appeared a few times. The chain combines TRBV28 with TRBJ1-5, with D maybe TRBD1 (6 bases). Germline V gene sequence: CDR1 MDHEN, CDR2 SYDVKM. This CDR3 is built from 15 residues. The V gene lost 7 bases and the J gene lost 11 bases, with 24 bases spanning the gap. CDR3 nucleotide sequence: TGTGCCAGCACCTCGGTGAGGGGGGGGTTTGGGGCCCAGCATTTT. Amino acids: CASTSVRGGFGAQHF.

CDR3 bases: TGTGCCAGCAGTGATTGGGGTGGACTAGCGGGAGGGGGGGTGCAGTTCTTC. Amino acids: CASSDWGGLAGGGVQFF. The V and J genes are TRBV6-1 and TRBJ2-1; the match to TRBD2 covers 15 bases. V was clipped by 3 bases and J by 12 bases; unmatched bases: 12. This CDR3 comprises 17 residues. The germline gives CDR1 MNHNS, CDR2 SASEGT.

The CDR3 nucleotides are TGTGCCAGTCAGGGCGAAGAGACCCAGTACTTC. Residues: CASQGEETQYF. This chain uses TRBV28 with TRBJ2-5; D perhaps matches TRBD1 (5 bases). Looked up from germline, CDR1 is MDHEN and CDR2 is SYDVKM. CDR3 length: 11 amino acids. Trimming took 9 bases from V and 3 from J, leaving 8 bases between them.

This clone was observed a single time. As DNA, the CDR3 is TGCGCCAGCAGCTTAGGGACAGGACGAATGGAGCCCCAGCATTTT. It translates to CASSLGTGRMEPQHF. This chain uses TRBV5-1 with TRBJ1-5; 8 positions match TRBD1. The V segment lost 2 bases and the J segment 8 bases; nucleotides outside the gene matches: 9. CDR1 is SGHRS, CDR2 YFSETQ, per germline. The CDR3 has 15 amino acids.

About this clone itself: The junction shows a germline mismatch at one end, possibly a read error. The chain uses TRBV7-7 and TRBJ2-1, with TRBD2 matching over 14 bases. Germline V lookup: CDR1 SSHAT, CDR2 FNYEAQ (reference sequence). The CDR3 has 15 residues. The CDR3 sequence: CASSSGLAGVYEQFF. CDR3 in DNA: TGTGCTAGCAGCTCGGGACTAGCGGGAGTCTATGAGCAGTTCTTC.

In this sample, this clone turned up a few times. The rearrangement uses TRBV18 and TRBJ1-5; 9 bases line up with TRBD1. CDR1 KGHSH and CDR2 LQKENI come from the germline V gene. Losses at the gene ends were 3 bases for V and 7 bases for J; bases not matched to a gene: 10. The CDR3 sequence is 16 residues long. CDR3 sequence (DNA): TGTGCCAGCTCACCGCCATGGGACAGGGTTTACCAGCCCCAGCATTTT. It is translated as CASSPPWDRVYQPQHF.

The V call is TRBV21-1, the J call TRBJ2-7; the D call TRBD2 from the table was never checked on the DNA. TRBV21-1 is assigned pseudogene status. CDR3 length equals 17 residues. CDR3 loop: CASSKPLRRESSYEQYF. The CDR3 nucleotides are TGTGCCAGCAGCAAACCCTTACGGCGGGAGAGCTCCTACGAGCAGTACTTC.

V is TRBV29-1 and J is TRBJ2-1; 11 bases are shared with TRBD1. V was clipped by 7 bases and J by 10 bases; unmatched bases: 12. Germline V gives CDR1 SQVTM, CDR2 ANQGSEA. The CDR3 spans 14 residues. In DNA, the CDR3 is TGCAGCGCGATGGGACAGGGGGTCCGGAGGGAGCAGTTCTTC. Translating it yields CSAMGQGVRREQFF.

V usage is TRBV7-8 and J usage is TRBJ1-1; TRBD1 is a possible D gene (6 bases). This CDR3 has 14 amino acids. Trimming removed 1 base at V and 6 bases at J, with 12 bases between. Germline assignment: CDR1 SGHVS and CDR2 FQNEAQ. The CDR3 bases are TGTGCCAGCAGCTTAGTGGCGAACAGGGCTGAAGCTTTCTTT. It encodes CASSLVANRAEAFF.

This clone was observed a few times. CDR3 in amino acids: CASSLVWGPDNEQFF. In nucleotides, the CDR3 is TGTGCCAGCAGCTTAGTTTGGGGGCCCGACAATGAGCAGTTCTTC. The rearrangement links TRBV7-2 to TRBJ2-1; D may be TRBD1 (6 bases). There are 15 residues in the CDR3. The germline V gene encodes CDR1 SGHTA and CDR2 FQGNSA. With 1 base removed from V and 5 bases from J, the gap between germline ends came to 12 bases.

The CDR3 DNA follows: TGCGCCAGCAGCCCACGGGTCCAGAGCGGCACAGATACGCAGTATTTT. Its translation: CASSPRVQSGTDTQYF. This chain uses TRBV4-1 with TRBJ2-3; D gene uncertain. Trimming pared 4 bases from V and 1 base from J, leaving 15 bases between. The CDR3 extends over 16 amino acids. Germline CDR1 and CDR2: MGHRA and YSYEKL.

The gene calls are TRBV6-1 and TRBJ1-2, with 9 bases lining up with TRBD1. J lost 4 bases, V lost 5 bases, and 8 bases had no gene match. The germline V gene encodes CDR1 MNHNS and CDR2 SASEGT. The CDR3 length is 15 residues. CDR3 sequence reads: CASSSGTGIGYGYTF. CDR3 DNA sequence: TGTGCCAGCAGTTCCGGGACAGGGATCGGCTATGGCTACACCTTC.

This clone has only one observation. J is TRBJ2-1 and V is TRBV11-3; tentative D call: TRBD2 (5 bases). Looked up from germline, CDR1 is SGHNT and CDR2 is YENEEA. The V and J ends lost 0 bases and 5 bases respectively, with 17 bases between them. CDR3 length equals 17 residues. CDR3 sequence: CASSLEAAGPYNNEQFF. CDR3 DNA sequence: TGTGCCAGCAGCTTAGAGGCGGCGGGTCCCTACAACAATGAGCAGTTCTTC.

This clone has only a few counts. The CDR3, as DNA: TGCGCCAGTACCGGGTCCTCCGGTATCGATGAGCAGTTCTTC. It yields the protein CASTGSSGIDEQFF. This sequence joins TRBV5-1 and TRBJ2-1; D gene uncertain. The CDR3 extends over 14 amino acids. Germline lookup yields CDR1 SGHRS and CDR2 YFSETQ. Trimming stripped 8 bases from V and 8 bases from J, with 20 bases between.

The V and J genes are TRBV27 and TRBJ2-7; D may be TRBD2 (7 bases). The germline gives CDR1 MNHEY, CDR2 SMNVEV (reference sequence). V was cut by 3 bases and J by 7 bases, with 13 bases left in between. CDR3 length equals 13 residues. CDR3 sequence (DNA): TGTGCCAGCAGTTTTGGGGGGCGGGGGGAGCAGTACTTC. Amino acid sequence: CASSFGGRGEQYF.

The chain employs TRBV7-3 and TRBJ2-5; D ambiguous. V was clipped by 2 bases and J by 7 bases, with 8 bases between them. This CDR3 region has 12 residues. CDR1 is SGHTA, CDR2 FQGTGA, per germline. CDR3 sequence reads: CASSLEIGTQYF. The CDR3 DNA follows: TGTGCCAGCAGCTTAGAAATCGGGACCCAGTACTTC.

This chain joins TRBV30 and TRBJ1-6; D remains ambiguous. The length of the CDR3 is 15 residues. V dropped 1 base and J dropped 2 bases, with 9 bases sitting between them. CDR1 is GTSNPN and CDR2 is SVGIG in the germline V gene (reference sequence). The CDR3, as DNA: TGTGCCTGGAGTGCGGCGGGCCCCTATAATTCACCCCTCCACTTT. It codes for CAWSAAGPYNSPLHF.

The chain combines TRBV29-1 with TRBJ1-4; TRBD1 is a possible D gene (6 bases). The V gene lost 4 bases and the J gene lost 4 bases, with 16 bases spanning the gap. Germline loops: CDR1 SQVTM, CDR2 ANQGSEA. The CDR3 loop spans 15 amino acids. CDR3 protein: CSVAGHQGSNEKLFF. In DNA, the CDR3 is TGCAGCGTTGCGGGACACCAAGGGAGTAATGAAAAACTGTTTTTT.

This sequence joins TRBV5-6 and TRBJ2-3; D is possibly TRBD1 (6 bases). V was shortened by 0 bases and J by 2 bases, with 19 bases between the two germline ends. In germline, CDR1 is SGHDT, CDR2 YYEEEE. There are 18 residues in the CDR3. The CDR3 loop is CASSLVGSGDTFTDTQYF. The CDR3 DNA reads TGTGCCAGCAGCTTGGTCGGGTCTGGGGACACTTTCACAGATACGCAGTATTTT.